This T cell receptor (beta chain) is from a study of T cell repertoires in cytomegalovirus infection. Looked up from germline, CDR1 is SGHTA and CDR2 is FQGNSA. CDR3 length equals 15 residues. Trimming removed 2 bases from V and 0 bases from J, with 8 bases in between. At least ten counts were recorded for this clonotype. Using its own MiXCR run on the reads, TCRdb lists one record per CDR3 protein. Altogether roughly 300,000 distinct CDR3 sequences are present, approximately 9.5% being singletons, with the ten largest covering 4.3%. The chain carries TRBV7-2 and TRBJ2-1; possible D gene TRBD2, 5 bases. Material for sequencing was PBMCs. The sequence derives from a human donor in good health (CMV status not recorded). Some clones in this sample may be carry-over from other donors' samples. The CDR3 here is CASSLRSVSYNEQFF. The CDR3 DNA follows: TGTGCCAGCAGCTTACGTAGCGTCTCCTACAATGAGCAGTTCTTC.